This TCR beta chain was documented in a study of blood T cell repertoires in COVID-19. Original handling: Quantification of nucleated cells was approximated via reference gene primer amplification. Profiled with immunoSEQ multiplex PCR; TCRdb holds only in-frame clones, not every one. Clone size and V and J calls were adopted from that table, with D and trimming inferred from the DNA. The repertoire has around 140,000 clones, nearly 90% of them found once; the top ten carry around 1.9%. The CDR3 spans 15 residues. Deletions cut 4 bases from V and 6 bases from J, with 18 bases between. CDR1 LGHDT and CDR2 YNNKEL come from the germline V gene (reference sequence).

This chain joins TRBV3-1 (or the pseudogene TRBV3-2) and TRBJ1-2; weak D call: TRBD1 (6 bases). Sequencing used peripheral blood. This receptor was identified in a man between 65 and 85 years old with acute or convalescent COVID-19. The CDR3 DNA reads as TGTGCCAGCAGCCTCCTAAGTGGGGGCCGGGATGGCTACACCTTC. Encoded protein: CASSLLSGGRDGYTF.